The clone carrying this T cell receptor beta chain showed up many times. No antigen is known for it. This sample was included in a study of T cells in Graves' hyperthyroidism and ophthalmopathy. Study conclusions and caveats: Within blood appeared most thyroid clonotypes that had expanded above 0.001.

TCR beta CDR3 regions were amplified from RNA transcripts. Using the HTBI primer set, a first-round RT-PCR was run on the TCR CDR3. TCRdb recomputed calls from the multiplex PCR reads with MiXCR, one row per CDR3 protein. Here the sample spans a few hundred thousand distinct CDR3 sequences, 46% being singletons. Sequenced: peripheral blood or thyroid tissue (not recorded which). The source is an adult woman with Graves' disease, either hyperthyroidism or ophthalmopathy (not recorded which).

The CDR3 reads CASSDPGRDGTEAFF. The CDR3 DNA follows: TGTGCCAGCAGCGATCCGGGGCGGGATGGCACTGAAGCTTTCTTT. The V gene is TRBV12-3 or TRBV12-4, the J gene TRBJ1-1; D is possibly TRBD1 (5 bases). V was pared by 6 bases and J by 4 bases, with 18 bases between. The CDR3 consists of 15 residues.